The 29 T cell receptor beta chains below all came from one sample that was sequenced in a study of PD-1 blockade in classical Hodgkin lymphoma (dated by TCRdb to the early 2020s). Preparation of the library involved the immunoSEQ multiplex PCR assay. This is the immuneACCESS table as TCRdb keeps it, with only in-frame sequences that have V and J called. A part of the clones is gone; compared with another copy, unresolved V genes explain less than half, and the rest is unexplained. For this sample there are roughly 25,000 clones; around 69% appear just once. Around 11% of the sample belongs to the ten largest clones. The intended sense of this specimen's time point label: cycle 2 day 1 (C2D1) of nivolumab. All trial patients had relapsed after autologous stem cell transplantation, with cohorts A, B and C differing in prior brentuximab vedotin exposure. Sequenced material: peripheral blood mononuclear cells (PBMCs), taken before the second cycle of nivolumab. These receptors were obtained from a human donor with classical Hodgkin lymphoma.

This clone was counted a few times. The chain has TRBV5-4 and TRBJ2-2; 9 positions match TRBD2. V was pared by 4 bases and J by 4 bases, with 8 bases of the junction left unmatched. Looked up from germline, CDR1 is SGHNT and CDR2 is YYREEE (reference sequence). CDR3 length equals 16 residues. The chain's CDR3 is CASSGGLARVTGELFF. The CDR3 DNA sequence: TGTGCCAGCAGCGGGGGACTAGCTCGGGTCACCGGGGAGCTGTTTTTT.

The chain joins TRBV30 to TRBJ1-2, with D unresolved. The CDR3 consists of 16 residues. Germline CDR1 is GTSNPN and CDR2 is SVGIG (reference sequence). V lost 4 bases to trimming and J lost 2 bases, with 20 bases between them. CDR3: CAWTNPYWAQNYGYTF. As DNA, the CDR3 is TGTGCCTGGACCAATCCTTACTGGGCCCAGAACTATGGCTACACCTTC. The complete variable domain, with remaining parts taken from reference TRBV30 and TRBJ1-2, reads SQTIHQWPATLVQPVGSPLSLECTVEGTSNPNLYWYRQAAGRGLQLLFYSVGIGQISSEVPQNLSASRPQDRQFILSSKKLLLSDSGFYLCAWTNPYWAQNYGYTFGSGTRLTVV.

This chain joins TRBV6-5 and TRBJ2-5, with unresolved D. The CDR3 has 12 residues. V lost 3 bases, J lost 5 bases, and 7 bases lay in between. Germline lookup yields CDR1 MNHEY and CDR2 SVGAGI. This CDR3 reads CASSYFGETQYF. In DNA, the CDR3 is TGTGCCAGCAGTTATTTCGGGGAGACCCAGTACTTC.

This clone has only a few counts. The chain joins TRBV5-1 to TRBJ2-3; a possible D gene is TRBD1 (5 bases). The germline V and J ends were trimmed by 0 bases and 1 base, with 6 bases remaining between them. Germline lookup yields CDR1 SGHRS and CDR2 YFSETQ. This CDR3 has 14 residues. The CDR3 loop reads CASSLEGGTDTQYF. The CDR3 nucleotides are TGCGCCAGCAGCTTGGAAGGGGGCACAGATACGCAGTATTTT. Full variable domain (rest looked up from reference TRBV5-1 and TRBJ2-3): KAGVTQTPRYLIKTRGQQVTLSCSPISGHRSVSWYQQTPGQGLQFLFEYFSETQRNKGNFPGRFSGRQFSNSRSEMNVSTLELGDSALYLCASSLEGGTDTQYFGPGTRLTVL.

This clone has just a few counts. This chain connects TRBV10-3 to TRBJ1-6; 7 nucleotides align to TRBD1. The ends lost 5 bases at V and 6 bases at J; junction bases unmatched: 7. The CDR3 contains 15 residues. Germline-derived CDR1 and CDR2 are ENHRY and SYGVKD. The CDR3 bases are TGTGCCATCAGTCCCACAGGGGCACCTAATTCACCCCTCCACTTT. Translated: CAISPTGAPNSPLHF.

J is TRBJ2-1 and V is TRBV18; D may correspond to TRBD1 or TRBD2 (6 bases each). V shed 3 bases and J shed 3 bases, with 18 bases lying between them. In germline, CDR1 is KGHSH, CDR2 LQKENI. The CDR3 runs 17 residues. This CDR3 is CASSPYVRGLYYNEQFF. In DNA form, the CDR3 reads TGTGCCAGCTCACCGTACGTCAGGGGACTCTACTACAATGAGCAGTTCTTC.

The J gene is TRBJ2-3, the V gene TRBV7-9; 8 positions match TRBD1. V shed 5 bases, J shed 7 bases, and the junction held 11 bases outside the gene matches. The CDR3 extends over 15 amino acids. CDR1 SEHNR and CDR2 FQNEAQ come from the germline V gene (reference sequence). This CDR3 is CASSLGQASGNTQYF. In DNA form, the CDR3 reads TGTGCCAGCAGCCTGGGACAGGCCTCGGGAAATACGCAGTATTTT. The variable domain in full, completed from reference TRBV7-9 and TRBJ2-3, reads DTGVSQNPRHKITKRGQNVTFRCDPISEHNRLYWYRQTLGQGPEFLTYFQNEAQLEKSRLLSDRFSAERPKGSFSTLEIQRTEQGDSAMYLCASSLGQASGNTQYFGPGTRLTVL.

Only a few counts were recorded for this clone. The rearrangement links TRBV2 to TRBJ2-1; no firm D call. CDR1 is SNHLY, CDR2 FYNNEI, per germline. The length of the CDR3 is 12 residues. Deletions cut 8 bases from V and 8 bases from J, with 13 bases between. The CDR3 reads CASEPPGDEQFF. The CDR3 DNA reads TGTGCCAGCGAACCCCCTGGGGATGAGCAGTTCTTC.

The chain joins TRBV19 to TRBJ1-5; possibly TRBD1 for D (5 bases). Germline loops: CDR1 LNHDA, CDR2 SQIVND (reference sequence). The V end lost 7 bases, the J end lost 0 bases, and 10 bases lay between the germline ends. There are 14 residues in the CDR3. As DNA, the CDR3 is TGTGCCAGTATGGGGGAATTTAGCAATCAGCCCCAGCATTTT. This translates into CASMGEFSNQPQHF.

This clone was counted a few times. The J gene is TRBJ1-2, the V gene TRBV6-5; D is ambiguous. Trimming took 0 bases from V and 4 from J, leaving 9 bases between them. The V gene's germline CDR1 is MNHEY and CDR2 SVGAGI. This CDR3 is 14 amino acids long. CDR3 sequence reads: CASSYSQVGYGYTF. The CDR3 bases are TGTGCCAGCAGTTACTCGCAGGTTGGCTATGGCTACACCTTC.

The chain recombines TRBV5-8 with TRBJ2-3; the D gene could be TRBD1 or TRBD2 (5 bases each). CDR3 length equals 15 residues. Germline V CDR1 and CDR2: SGHTS, YDEGEE. V lost 3 bases and J lost 2, with 13 bases in between. The CDR3 here is CASSWGRTYTDTQYF. CDR3 DNA: TGTGCCAGCAGCTGGGGACGGACTTACACAGATACGCAGTATTTT.

J is TRBJ1-3 and V is TRBV18; D perhaps matches TRBD1 (5 bases). This CDR3 comprises 17 residues. Trimming stripped 3 bases from V and 1 base from J, with 16 bases between. Germline CDR1 reads KGHSH; CDR2 reads LQKENI. CDR3 nucleotide sequence: TGTGCCAGCTCACCGGACTTGACAGCGCTGTCTGGAAACACCATATATTTT. Protein: CASSPDLTALSGNTIYF.

This clone is judged medium-sized. The rearrangement joins TRBV12-5 to TRBJ1-2; D is undetermined. Trimming pared 3 bases from V and 11 bases from J, leaving 13 bases between. Germline loops: CDR1 LGHNT, CDR2 FRNRAP. The CDR3 length is 12 residues. The CDR3 region has the DNA TGTGCTAGTGGTTTACCCCGGGCGATATACACCTTC. Its protein is CASGLPRAIYTF.

The CDR3 here is CASSLQGLSTDTQYF. For the CDR3, the DNA is TGTGCCAGCAGCTTACAGGGACTAAGCACAGATACGCAGTATTTT. This chain joins TRBV6-1 and TRBJ2-3, with a possible D match to TRBD2 (7 bases). CDR1 and CDR2 from the germline V gene are MNHNS and SASEGT. The CDR3 runs to 15 residues. Trimming removed 6 bases at V and 0 bases at J, with 13 bases between.

CDR3: CASSLRPYSNQPQHF. The CDR3, as DNA: TGTGCCAGCAGTTTAAGGCCCTATAGCAATCAGCCCCAGCATTTT. The rearrangement uses TRBV28 and TRBJ1-5; D call uncertain. V was trimmed by 2 bases and J by 0 bases, leaving 8 bases between them. Looked up from germline, CDR1 is MDHEN and CDR2 is SYDVKM. This CDR3 region has 15 residues. The full variable domain, its missing parts supplied by reference TRBV28 and TRBJ1-5, is DVKVTQSSRYLVKRTGEKVFLECVQDMDHENMFWYRQDPGLGLRLIYFSYDVKMKEKGDIPEGYSVSREKKERFSLILESASTNQTSMYLCASSLRPYSNQPQHFGDGTRLSIL.

The chain has TRBV5-1 and TRBJ2-7, with 8 bases identical to TRBD2. This CDR3 is 18 amino acids long. CDR1 is SGHRS and CDR2 is YFSETQ in the germline V gene. V lost 0 bases and J lost 3; bases outside the gene matches: 14. For the CDR3, the DNA is TGCGCCAGCAGCTTGGCCTATATTTCCTTACGGGGGGGCTACGAGCAGTACTTC. Its translation: CASSLAYISLRGGYEQYF.

This clone was found once. The gene calls are TRBV6-6 and TRBJ1-2, with a tentative D call TRBD1 (5 bases). Germline loops: CDR1 MNHNY, CDR2 SVGAGI (reference sequence). Trimming removed 5 bases at V and 8 bases at J, with 21 bases between. The CDR3 runs to 15 residues. The CDR3 loop reads CASSRIWQGLEGYTF. In nucleotides, the CDR3 is TGTGCCAGCAGTAGGATTTGGCAGGGCCTAGAGGGCTACACCTTC.

V usage is TRBV7-7 and J usage is TRBJ2-5; D uncertain. There are 13 residues in the CDR3. Germline-derived CDR1 and CDR2 are SSHAT and FNYEAQ (reference sequence). Between the trimmed V and J ends, which lost 1 base and 5 bases, there was a span of 8 bases. CDR3: CASSLGPRETQYF. CDR3 nucleotide sequence: TGTGCCAGCAGCTTAGGGCCTCGGGAGACCCAGTACTTC.

V is TRBV7-6 and J is TRBJ1-4; D remains ambiguous. CDR3 length: 15 amino acids. The V gene's germline CDR1 is SGHVS and CDR2 FNYEAQ. V shed 5 bases and J shed 6 bases, with 16 bases lying between them. The CDR3 loop is CASSPSGGFDEKLFF. The CDR3 coding sequence is TGTGCCAGCAGCCCCTCAGGAGGGTTTGATGAAAAACTGTTTTTT.

The rearrangement links TRBV5-1 to TRBJ2-7; tentatively, D is TRBD1 (5 bases). Trimming took off 0 bases at V and 0 bases at J, with 10 bases between the two ends. The CDR3 extends over 15 amino acids. Germline V CDR1 and CDR2: SGHRS, YFSETQ. The DNA of the CDR3 is TGCGCCAGCAGCTTGGGACAGTTCCCCTCCTACGAGCAGTACTTC. Its protein product is CASSLGQFPSYEQYF.

This clone came up once. This rearrangement joins TRBV4-1 to TRBJ2-7; D is unclear. Trimming removed 1 base at V and 5 bases at J, with 3 bases between. Germline CDR1 MGHRA, CDR2 YSYEKL. CDR3 length: 11 amino acids. The CDR3 nucleotides are TGCGCCAGCAGCCAAGCAGACGAGCAGTACTTC. Its translation is CASSQADEQYF.

This clone is deemed medium-sized (0.01 to 0.1%). V and J are TRBV28 and TRBJ2-7; D is perhaps TRBD1 or TRBD2 (5 bases each). The germline gives CDR1 MDHEN, CDR2 SYDVKM. V was pared by 7 bases and J by 1 base, with 17 bases between. This CDR3 has 15 residues. The CDR3 DNA reads as TGTGCCAGCAATGGGGGACCCAGTGGGTCCTACGAGCAGTACTTC. Translation gives CASNGGPSGSYEQYF.

The chain links TRBV5-6 to TRBJ2-7; possibly TRBD1 or TRBD2 for D (5 bases each). Trimming removed 1 base at V and 5 bases at J, with 13 bases between. Germline CDR1 is SGHDT and CDR2 is YYEEEE. This CDR3 has 14 residues. The CDR3 DNA sequence: TGTGCCAGCAGCTTGATAGGGACCCCTGACGAGCAGTACTTC. Translation gives CASSLIGTPDEQYF.

In this sample, this clone turned up once. The DNA of the CDR3 is TGTGCCTGGAGTCCGGGGGCGAACTATGGCTACACCTTC. Amino acid sequence: CAWSPGANYGYTF. The chain has TRBV30 and TRBJ1-2, with a tentative D call TRBD1 (6 bases). This CDR3 spans 13 amino acids. CDR1 is GTSNPN, CDR2 SVGIG, per germline (reference sequence). The V and J ends lost 2 bases and 2 bases respectively, with 9 bases between them.

This clone was counted once. This chain links TRBV28 with TRBJ1-2; D is possibly TRBD1 (6 bases). The germline V gene has CDR1 MDHEN and CDR2 SYDVKM. The V gene lost 4 bases and the J gene lost 7 bases, with 10 bases spanning the gap. This CDR3 has 12 residues. CDR3 sequence reads: CASSYREGGYTF. CDR3 nucleotides: TGTGCCAGCAGTTACAGGGAGGGTGGCTACACCTTC.

This clone was counted only a few times. This rearrangement joins TRBV7-8 to TRBJ2-3, with 11 bases fitting TRBD1. The V and J ends lost 6 bases and 2 bases, in that order; junction bases with no gene match: 4. The germline V gene encodes CDR1 SGHVS and CDR2 FQNEAQ. The CDR3 extends over 15 amino acids. CDR3: CASSQDRGLTDTQYF. As DNA, the CDR3 is TGTGCCAGCAGTCAGGACAGGGGGCTCACAGATACGCAGTATTTT.

This chain links TRBV19 with TRBJ1-5; 8 positions agree with TRBD1. Germline CDR1 and CDR2: LNHDA and SQIVND (reference sequence). V shed 7 bases and J 6 bases; nucleotides not matched to a gene: 8. The CDR3 runs to 14 residues. The CDR3 region is CASNPDRASQPQHF. The CDR3 DNA is TGTGCCAGTAACCCGGACAGGGCCAGTCAGCCCCAGCATTTT. The full variable domain, rest sourced from reference TRBV19 and TRBJ1-5, is DGGITQSPKYLFRKEGQNVTLSCEQNLNHDAMYWYRQDPGQGLRLIYYSQIVNDFQKGDIAEGYSVSREKKESFPLTVTSAQKNPTAFYLCASNPDRASQPQHFGDGTRLSIL.

The V gene is TRBV19, the J gene TRBJ2-3; the D is unclear. V was shortened by 3 bases and J by 3 bases, with 13 bases between the two germline ends. CDR3 length: 15 amino acids. Germline V gene lookup returns CDR1 LNHDA and CDR2 SQIVND (reference sequence). The CDR3 here is CASSIDLAGTDTQYF. CDR3 sequence (DNA): TGTGCCAGTAGTATCGACCTTGCAGGTACAGATACGCAGTATTTT.

The V call is TRBV5-1, the J call TRBJ2-7; D unclear. The CDR3 consists of 15 residues. Germline V gene data show CDR1 as SGHRS and CDR2 as YFSETQ. V lost 7 bases and J lost 0, with 17 bases in between. CDR3 nucleotide sequence: TGCGCCAGCCCCTCGTCCCCACCGGACTCCTACGAGCAGTACTTC. It translates to CASPSSPPDSYEQYF.